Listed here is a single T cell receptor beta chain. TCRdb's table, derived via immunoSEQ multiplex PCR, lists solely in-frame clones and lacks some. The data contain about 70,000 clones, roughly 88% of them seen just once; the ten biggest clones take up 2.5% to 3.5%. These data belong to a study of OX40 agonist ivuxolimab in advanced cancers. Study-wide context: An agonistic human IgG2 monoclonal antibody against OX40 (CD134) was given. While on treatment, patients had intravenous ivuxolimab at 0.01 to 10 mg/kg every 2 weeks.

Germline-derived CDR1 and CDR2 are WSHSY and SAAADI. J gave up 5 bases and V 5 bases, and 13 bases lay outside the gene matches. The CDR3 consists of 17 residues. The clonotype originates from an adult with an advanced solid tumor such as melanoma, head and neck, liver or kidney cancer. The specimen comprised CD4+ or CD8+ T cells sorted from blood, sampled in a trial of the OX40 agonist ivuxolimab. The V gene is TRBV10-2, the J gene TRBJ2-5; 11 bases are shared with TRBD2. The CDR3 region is CASSNNPSSGGMETQYF. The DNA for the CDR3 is TGCGCCAGCAGTAACAACCCTTCTAGCGGGGGGATGGAGACCCAGTACTTC.